This T cell receptor beta chain was identified during a study of cytomegalovirus exposure and HLA in healthy donors. Everyone who donated was a healthy bone marrow donor. As regards this clone: As yet, its antigen is unknown.

PCR involved 60 Vbeta and 13 Jbeta primers. Here immunoSEQ multiplex PCR was the method, and the copy in TCRdb shows in-frame clones only, minus some. The sample includes about 200,000 clones, around 85% of them seen just once. Study findings and constraints: Per a prior analysis, the majority of TCR beta V segments were productive roughly 87% or roughly 30% of the time. Links to common viral pathogens appeared, in a later analysis, for several of the most significant clusters.

V was shortened by 4 bases and J by 1 base, with 16 bases between the two germline ends. Germline CDR1 and CDR2: SGHRS and YFSETQ. This CDR3 has 16 amino acids. Sequenced sample: PBMCs. The receptor comes from a man aged 45-65 years in good health and CMV-seronegative. The V and J genes are TRBV5-1 and TRBJ2-3; D possibly corresponds to TRBD1 (5 bases). CDR3 coding DNA: TGCGCCAGCAGCCTAGGACAATCCACCGGCACAGATACGCAGTATTTT. This codes for CASSLGQSTGTDTQYF.